This passage covers 17 T cell receptor beta chains from one sample sequenced in a study of cytomegalovirus exposure and HLA in healthy donors. Produced via immunoSEQ multiplex PCR; TCRdb's table is partial and in-frame only. The sample lists 200,000 to 300,000 clones; roughly 89% were seen once. Sequencing was carried out using PBMCs. All receptors derive from a man younger than 35 in good health and CMV-seronegative.

The chain couples TRBV2 to TRBJ1-6, with unresolved D. V shed 6 bases and J shed 8 bases, with 17 bases lying between them. This CDR3 has 15 residues. From germline, CDR1 is SNHLY and CDR2 FYNNEI. CDR3 bases: TGTGCCAGCAGATATGACCCCGGGTCCTATTCACCCCTCCACTTT. This translates into CASRYDPGSYSPLHF.

This sequence joins TRBV15 and TRBJ2-7; possible D gene TRBD1, 5 bases. The V and J ends lost 0 bases and 7 bases respectively, with 10 bases between them. CDR1 and CDR2 from the germline V gene are LNHNV and YYDKDF (reference sequence). The CDR3 consists of 13 residues. The CDR3 spells CATSRDPGWEQYF. The CDR3 DNA reads as TGTGCCACCAGCAGAGATCCAGGGTGGGAGCAGTACTTC.

The chain links TRBV4-1 to TRBJ2-1; D not certain. The germline V and J ends were trimmed by 0 bases and 2 bases, with 11 bases remaining between them. The CDR3 is 16 residues long. Germline V gives CDR1 MGHRA, CDR2 YSYEKL. CDR3 DNA sequence: TGCGCCAGCAGCCAAGATGAGCGAGCCACCTACAATGAGCAGTTCTTC. Translated: CASSQDERATYNEQFF.

This clone has only one observation. The genes are TRBV5-1 and TRBJ1-3; a possible D gene is TRBD1 (6 bases). The CDR3 runs 15 residues. The V and J ends lost 2 bases and 2 bases respectively, with 11 bases between them. Germline V gives CDR1 SGHRS, CDR2 YFSETQ. CDR3 amino acids: CASSFDTGPGNTIYF. CDR3 DNA sequence: TGCGCCAGCAGCTTTGATACAGGGCCTGGAAACACCATATATTTT.

The gene calls are TRBV7-2 and TRBJ2-7; 8 bases are shared with TRBD2. CDR3 length equals 15 residues. Germline values: CDR1 SGHTA, CDR2 FQGNSA. The J segment lost 0 bases and the V segment lost 5 bases, leaving 6 bases of the junction unmatched. CDR3 sequence reads: CASSSNSGNSYEQYF. The CDR3 DNA reads as TGTGCCAGCAGCAGTAATAGCGGGAACTCCTACGAGCAGTACTTC. The whole variable domain, filled in from reference TRBV7-2 and TRBJ2-7, reads GAGVSQSPSNKVTEKGKDVELRCDPISGHTALYWYRQSLGQGLEFLIYFQGNSAPDKSGLPSDRFSAERTGGSVSTLTIQRTQQEDSAVYLCASSSNSGNSYEQYFGPGTRLTVT.

This clone showed up many times. The J gene is TRBJ1-1, the V gene TRBV10-2, with a tentative D call TRBD1 (6 bases). Trimming cost V 11 bases and J 4 bases, with 20 bases left between them. This CDR3 contains 14 residues. Germline V gene data show CDR1 as WSHSY and CDR2 as SAAADI. The CDR3 sequence: CACIRGRGFTEAFF. The CDR3 DNA reads TGCGCCTGCATCAGGGGAAGAGGCTTCACTGAAGCTTTCTTT.

This chain links TRBV19 with TRBJ2-1; D perhaps matches TRBD2 (7 bases). V was clipped by 7 bases and J by 15 bases, with 19 bases between them. This CDR3 spans 12 amino acids. Germline lookup yields CDR1 LNHDA and CDR2 SQIVND (reference sequence). The chain's CDR3 is CASNVRGGQPFF. The DNA for the CDR3 is TGTGCCAGTAACGTTAGGGGGGGCCAACCGTTCTTC.

The J gene is TRBJ1-2, the V gene TRBV29-1; no clear D gene. Germline CDR1 is SQVTM and CDR2 is ANQGSEA. The CDR3 has 11 amino acids. The ends were cut back, 4 bases at V and 10 bases at J, with 13 bases in the middle. The CDR3 reads CSVGFGEDYTF. In DNA form, the CDR3 reads TGCAGCGTTGGATTTGGGGAGGACTACACCTTC.

The gene calls are TRBV27 and TRBJ2-7; TRBD1 matches 9 bases. Trimming removed 4 bases from V and 0 bases from J; junction bases left unmatched: 4. Germline CDR1 is MNHEY and CDR2 is SMNVEV (reference sequence). This CDR3 is built from 15 residues. CDR3 loop: CASSSTTGGSYEQYF. Written as DNA, the CDR3 is TGTGCCAGCAGTTCTACGACAGGGGGCTCCTACGAGCAGTACTTC.

The sample holds one count of this clone. This chain links TRBV19 with TRBJ2-7; D is possibly TRBD2 (6 bases). Deletions cut 4 bases from V and 9 bases from J, with 28 bases between. The CDR3 has 17 residues. Germline V gene lookup returns CDR1 LNHDA and CDR2 SQIVND (reference sequence). The CDR3 nucleotides are TGTGCCAGTAGTAAGACTAGGAAGGTCACAAACCCCGGCGGGCAGTACTTC. Protein product: CASSKTRKVTNPGGQYF. Full variable domain (outside the CDR3, taken from reference TRBV19 and TRBJ2-7): DGGITQSPKYLFRKEGQNVTLSCEQNLNHDAMYWYRQDPGQGLRLIYYSQIVNDFQKGDIAEGYSVSREKKESFPLTVTSAQKNPTAFYLCASSKTRKVTNPGGQYFGPGTRLTVT.

The J gene is TRBJ2-5, the V gene TRBV7-9; a possible D gene is TRBD2 (5 bases). Germline V gene data show CDR1 as SEHNR and CDR2 as FQNEAQ (reference sequence). CDR3 length: 15 amino acids. The V end was cut by 2 bases, the J end by 1 base, with 11 bases between. CDR3 region: CASSLNLAAQETQYF. The CDR3 DNA reads TGTGCCAGCAGCTTAAACCTAGCTGCCCAAGAGACCCAGTACTTC.

The chain joins TRBV25-1 to TRBJ1-3, with D perhaps matching TRBD1 (5 bases). The CDR3 covers 13 residues. Germline V gene data show CDR1 as MGHDK and CDR2 as SYGVNS. V lost 4 bases, J lost 10 bases, and 14 bases lay in between. The CDR3 here is CASSGPERQTIYF. CDR3 nucleotides: TGTGCCAGCAGTGGTCCAGAAAGACAGACCATATATTTT.

V and J are TRBV6-1 and TRBJ2-3; 9 bases match TRBD2. V was clipped by 2 bases and J by 5 bases; unmatched bases: 14. Germline V lookup: CDR1 MNHNS, CDR2 SASEGT. This CDR3 spans 18 amino acids. The CDR3 DNA reads TGTGCCAGCAGTGAAAAAGTAACGCTAGCGGGATTCATAGATACGCAGTATTTT. This codes for CASSEKVTLAGFIDTQYF.

This clone was detected only a few times. The chain employs TRBV4-1 and TRBJ2-7; weak D call: TRBD2 (7 bases). Trimming left V 3 bases short and J 2 bases short, with 11 bases between. Germline loops: CDR1 MGHRA, CDR2 YSYEKL. The CDR3 runs to 14 residues. CDR3 DNA: TGCGCCAGCAGCCACGGCGGGGGCCCCTACGAGCAGTACTTC. Translation: CASSHGGGPYEQYF.

This chain uses TRBV15 with TRBJ1-6; D might be TRBD1 (5 bases). The V end lost 3 bases, the J end lost 7 bases, and 7 bases lay between the germline ends. Germline values: CDR1 LNHNV, CDR2 YYDKDF (reference sequence). The CDR3 is made up of 13 amino acids. For the CDR3, the DNA is TGTGCCACCAGCAGGGACATGAATTCACCCCTCCACTTT. This encodes CATSRDMNSPLHF.

This clone came up a few times. The chain has TRBV29-1 and TRBJ1-2; D call uncertain. Trimming stripped 1 base from V and 4 bases from J, with 10 bases between. The CDR3 sequence is 13 residues long. From germline, CDR1 is SQVTM and CDR2 ANQGSEA. The CDR3 is CSVEGRASYGYTF. In nucleotides, the CDR3 is TGCAGCGTTGAAGGCAGAGCGAGCTATGGCTACACCTTC.

The rearrangement links TRBV13 to TRBJ2-1; D might be TRBD1 (7 bases). Trimming shortened V by 8 bases and J by 2 bases, and 16 bases separated the two germline ends. The CDR3 is 15 amino acids. CDR1 PRHDT and CDR2 FYEKMQ come from the germline V gene (reference sequence). The CDR3 DNA sequence: TGTGCCAGCGGTCCCCGGAGGGGGCCCTACAATGAGCAGTTCTTC. This encodes CASGPRRGPYNEQFF.